Each of the 26 T cell receptor beta chains below was sequenced from the same sample in a study of T cell responses to AZD1222 COVID-19 vaccine. The data were produced by immunoSEQ multiplex PCR, yet TCRdb's version contains in-frame clones alone and is incomplete. The profile shows a few hundred thousand clones, 80% to 95% of them singletons. This material consisted of peripheral blood, taken on day 0 of AZD1222 vaccination. Source of these receptors: an adult in good health.

The CDR3 reads CASGGGYNTQYF. The CDR3, as DNA: TGTGCCAGTGGAGGGGGCTATAATACGCAGTATTTT. The V call is TRBV19, the J call TRBJ2-3; a weak D match, TRBD1 (7 bases). The CDR3 is made up of 12 amino acids. The V gene's germline CDR1 is LNHDA and CDR2 SQIVND (reference sequence). V lost 8 bases to trimming and J lost 7 bases, with 13 bases between them.

This chain uses TRBV28 with TRBJ1-1; D not certain. V lost 5 bases, J lost 1 base, and 14 bases lay in between. CDR3 length: 15 residues. The V gene's germline CDR1 is MDHEN and CDR2 SYDVKM. CDR3 amino acids: CASSQSKAWNTEAFF. CDR3 sequence (DNA): TGTGCCAGCAGTCAGAGTAAGGCGTGGAACACTGAAGCTTTCTTT.

CDR3 sequence: CASSIGTKPQHF. CDR3 bases: TGTGCCAGCAGTATAGGGACGAAGCCCCAGCATTTT. This chain links TRBV12-3 or TRBV12-4 with TRBJ1-5; D possibly corresponds to TRBD1 (5 bases). The CDR3 spans 12 residues. The V and J ends lost 5 bases and 8 bases respectively, with 10 bases between them.

The chain recombines TRBV28 with TRBJ1-2; D is ambiguous. There are 13 residues in the CDR3. Trimming cost V 9 bases and J 3 bases, with 14 bases left between them. Germline-derived CDR1 and CDR2 are MDHEN and SYDVKM. CDR3 sequence reads: CASSSGNYYGYTF. CDR3 sequence (DNA): TGTGCCAGTAGCTCGGGAAATTACTATGGCTACACCTTC.

With regard to this clone: Within the sample, other DNA sequences also encode this same CDR3. The chain links TRBV5-1 to TRBJ1-2; TRBD1 might be the D (5 bases). The CDR3 sequence is 15 residues long. V gave up 0 bases and J gave up 0 bases, with 9 bases separating them. Germline assignment: CDR1 SGHRS and CDR2 YFSETQ. The CDR3 sequence: CASSLAGGSNYGYTF. CDR3 sequence (DNA): TGCGCCAGCAGCTTGGCGGGGGGATCTAACTATGGCTACACCTTC.

V gene TRBV2 combines with J gene TRBJ1-2; 8 nucleotides align to TRBD1. CDR1 and CDR2 from the germline V gene are SNHLY and FYNNEI. Trimming took 7 bases from V and 6 from J; bases not matched to a gene: 10. The CDR3 contains 14 residues. The DNA of the CDR3 is TGTGCCAGCATTAACAGGGGGGCCTTCGATGGCTACACCTTC. Its translation is CASINRGAFDGYTF.

This chain uses TRBV7-2 with TRBJ2-7; D gene unclear. CDR3 length: 11 residues. Trimming took 6 bases from V and 10 from J, leaving 13 bases between them. CDR1 SGHTA and CDR2 FQGNSA come from the germline V gene. This CDR3 reads CASSSSSFQYF. DNA of the CDR3: TGTGCCAGCAGTTCCTCCAGCTTTCAGTACTTC.

The V and J genes are TRBV5-4 and TRBJ2-3; possible D gene TRBD1, 6 bases. The germline V and J ends were trimmed by 4 bases and 0 bases, with 9 bases remaining between them. Per germline, CDR1 SGHNT and CDR2 YYREEE (reference sequence). CDR3 length equals 14 residues. The CDR3 DNA reads TGTGCCAGCAGCGCGGACAGAAGCACAGATACGCAGTATTTT. Amino acids: CASSADRSTDTQYF.

V gene TRBV27 combines with J gene TRBJ2-1; D is undetermined. V dropped 2 bases and J dropped 9 bases, with 11 bases sitting between them. Germline CDR1 is MNHEY and CDR2 is SMNVEV (reference sequence). The CDR3 consists of 13 residues. As DNA, the CDR3 is TGTGCCAGCAGTTTAATGGGGATGGGTGAGCAGTTCTTC. Translation: CASSLMGMGEQFF.

This chain joins TRBV15 and TRBJ2-1; 8 bases are shared with TRBD2. The V segment lost 0 bases and the J segment 12 bases; nucleotides outside the gene matches: 4. CDR3 length: 13 amino acids. The germline CDR1 and CDR2 sequences are LNHNV and YYDKDF (reference sequence). The CDR3 sequence: CATSRDSGGPQFF. In DNA form, the CDR3 reads TGTGCCACCAGCAGAGATTCGGGGGGGCCGCAGTTCTTC. Combining the CDR3 with reference TRBV15 and TRBJ2-1 gives the whole variable domain DAMVIQNPRYQVTQFGKPVTLSCSQTLNHNVMYWYQQKSSQAPKLLFHYYDKDFNNEADTPDNFQSRRPNTSFCFLDIRSPGLGDTAMYLCATSRDSGGPQFFGPGTRLTVL.

The J gene is TRBJ1-2, the V gene TRBV28; D is unclear. The CDR3 has 14 amino acids. V was cut by 5 bases and J by 4 bases, with 14 bases left in between. Per germline, CDR1 MDHEN and CDR2 SYDVKM. CDR3 in amino acids: CASSPPTLTYGYTF. The CDR3 DNA sequence: TGTGCCAGCAGTCCTCCGACATTAACCTATGGCTACACCTTC.

The genes are TRBV14 and TRBJ2-2; D possibly uses TRBD1 or TRBD2 (6 bases each). CDR3 length: 15 residues. CDR1 is SGHDN, CDR2 FVKESK, per germline. Trimming removed 2 bases from V and 4 bases from J, with 11 bases in between. CDR3 region: CASSQYGGGTGELFF. The DNA of the CDR3 is TGTGCCAGCAGCCAATATGGAGGGGGCACCGGGGAGCTGTTTTTT.

The chain links TRBV7-9 to TRBJ1-1; D is unresolved. Germline values: CDR1 SEHNR, CDR2 FQNEAQ (reference sequence). The V end was cut by 0 bases, the J end by 4 bases, with 15 bases between. The CDR3 has 16 residues. DNA for the CDR3: TGTGCCAGCAGCTTAGCCGCGGGAGGGATTAGCACTGAAGCTTTCTTT. Residues: CASSLAAGGISTEAFF.

This chain uses TRBV3-1 (or the pseudogene TRBV3-2) with TRBJ1-2; D remains unclear. V was clipped by 1 base and J by 4 bases, with 7 bases between them. The germline CDR1 and CDR2 sequences are LGHDT and YNNKEL (reference sequence). The CDR3 length is 13 residues. The CDR3 sequence: CASSQGALYGYTF. CDR3 nucleotides: TGTGCCAGCAGCCAAGGGGCCCTCTATGGCTACACCTTC.

The chain employs TRBV9 and TRBJ2-1; TRBD1 is a possible D gene (5 bases). This CDR3 comprises 15 residues. V lost 3 bases, J lost 1 base, and 11 bases lay in between. The germline V gene has CDR1 SGDLS and CDR2 YYNGEE. This CDR3 is CASSAQGNSYNEQFF. Here the CDR3 DNA reads TGTGCCAGCAGCGCCCAGGGTAATTCCTACAATGAGCAGTTCTTC. The complete variable domain, with remaining parts taken from reference TRBV9 and TRBJ2-1, reads DSGVTQTPKHLITATGQRVTLRCSPRSGDLSVYWYQQSLDQGLQFLIQYYNGEERAKGNILERFSAQQFPDLHSELNLSSLELGDSALYFCASSAQGNSYNEQFFGPGTRLTVL.

The rearrangement uses TRBV9 and TRBJ2-6, with TRBD1 matching 10 bases. V shed 5 bases, J shed 0 bases, and the junction held 8 bases outside the gene matches. This CDR3 region has 18 residues. The germline CDR1 and CDR2 sequences are SGDLS and YYNGEE. CDR3 DNA sequence: TGTGCCAGCAGGAACGGGACAGGGGAGTACTCTGGGGCCAACGTCCTGACTTTC. It translates to CASRNGTGEYSGANVLTF.

CDR3 in DNA: TGTGCCAGCAGCTTAGGGCCGGGGGGCTACACCTTC. It encodes CASSLGPGGYTF. The chain is built from TRBV11-2 and TRBJ1-2; no reliable D call. CDR1 and CDR2 from the germline V gene are SGHAT and FQNNGV. The CDR3 consists of 12 residues. V shed 1 base and J shed 8 bases, with 8 bases lying between them.

CDR3 DNA: TGTGCCAGCAGTCACCTCAGGGGGAACTACGAGCAGTACTTC. It specifies CASSHLRGNYEQYF. The gene calls are TRBV11-2 and TRBJ2-7; 7 bases map to TRBD1. The CDR3 sequence is 14 residues long. Germline CDR1 and CDR2: SGHAT and FQNNGV. V was pared by 6 bases and J by 3 bases, with 8 bases of the junction left unmatched.

The chain's CDR3 is CATKRGTNEKLFF. In DNA form, the CDR3 reads TGTGCCACGAAGAGAGGAACTAATGAAAAACTGTTTTTT. The gene calls are TRBV7-9 and TRBJ1-4, with D unclear. The CDR3 extends over 13 amino acids. Germline V gene lookup returns CDR1 SEHNR and CDR2 FQNEAQ (reference sequence). Trimming took 10 bases from V and 1 from J, leaving 10 bases between them.

V and J are TRBV16 and TRBJ1-2; D is ambiguous. CDR3 length: 12 amino acids. Germline V gene data show CDR1 as KGHSY and CDR2 as FQNENV. Trimming took 3 bases from V and 7 from J, leaving 9 bases between them. The CDR3, as DNA: TGTGCCAGCAGCCAGGGTATTACTGGCTACACCTTC. Amino acids: CASSQGITGYTF.

CDR3 loop: CASSLLAASYEQYF. CDR3 DNA sequence: TGTGCCAGCAGCTTACTAGCGGCCTCCTACGAGCAGTACTTC. The chain employs TRBV27 and TRBJ2-7; 8 positions match TRBD2. In germline, CDR1 is MNHEY, CDR2 SMNVEV (reference sequence). The CDR3 is made up of 14 amino acids. The junction had 4 bases not matched to a gene; V was cut back by 6 bases and J by 0 bases.

The CDR3 here is CASSEFMGIWYQETQYF. The CDR3 DNA reads as TGTGCCAGCAGTGAATTTATGGGGATCTGGTACCAAGAGACCCAGTACTTC. V is TRBV2 and J is TRBJ2-5, with no clear D. CDR1 and CDR2 from the germline V gene are SNHLY and FYNNEI. Trimming took off 2 bases at V and 0 bases at J, with 16 bases between the two ends. The CDR3 spans 17 residues.

J is TRBJ1-6 and V is TRBV5-1; the match to TRBD1 covers 10 bases. V was pared by 3 bases and J by 7 bases, with 7 bases of the junction left unmatched. Germline V lookup: CDR1 SGHRS, CDR2 YFSETQ. The CDR3 is 16 amino acids. CDR3 in amino acids: CASSWGGQGRNSPLHF. In nucleotides, the CDR3 is TGCGCCAGCAGCTGGGGGGGACAGGGGAGAAATTCACCCCTCCACTTT.

CDR3 sequence reads: CASSLNSGGADIQYF. DNA for the CDR3: TGTGCCAGCAGCCTTAATTCGGGAGGCGCGGACATTCAGTACTTC. The chain links TRBV7-9 to TRBJ2-4; the match to TRBD2 covers 7 bases. This CDR3 is built from 15 residues. V shed 5 bases and J 8 bases; nucleotides not matched to a gene: 12. Germline-derived CDR1 and CDR2 are SEHNR and FQNEAQ (reference sequence).

The V and J genes are TRBV4-2 and TRBJ2-1; 10 positions match TRBD1. Germline CDR1 is LGHNA and CDR2 is YNFKEQ. The CDR3 contains 15 residues. V shed 0 bases, J shed 6 bases, and the junction held 2 bases outside the gene matches. CDR3 DNA sequence: TGTGCCAGCAGCCAAGAAGGACAGGGGGGCAATGAGCAGTTCTTC. Amino acids: CASSQEGQGGNEQFF.

The chain links TRBV7-9 to TRBJ2-5; D gene ambiguous. Deletions cut 5 bases from V and 4 bases from J, with 11 bases between. The CDR3 is made up of 13 amino acids. Germline V gene sequence: CDR1 SEHNR, CDR2 FQNEAQ (reference sequence). The CDR3 loop reads CASSPMLGETQYF. In DNA form, the CDR3 reads TGTGCCAGCAGCCCCATGTTGGGAGAGACCCAGTACTTC.